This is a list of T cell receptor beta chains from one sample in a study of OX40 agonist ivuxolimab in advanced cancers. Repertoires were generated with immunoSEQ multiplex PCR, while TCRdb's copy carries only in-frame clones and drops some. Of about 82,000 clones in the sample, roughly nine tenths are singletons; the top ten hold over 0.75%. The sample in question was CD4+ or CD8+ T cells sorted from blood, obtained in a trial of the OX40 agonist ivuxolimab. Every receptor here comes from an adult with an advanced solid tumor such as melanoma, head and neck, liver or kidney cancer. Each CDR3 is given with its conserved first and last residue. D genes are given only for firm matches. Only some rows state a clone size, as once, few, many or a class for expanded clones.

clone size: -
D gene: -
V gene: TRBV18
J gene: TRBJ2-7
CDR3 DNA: TGTGCCAGCTCACCACCCGGAAGGGACTACGAGCAGTACTTC
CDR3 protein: CASSPPGRDYEQYF

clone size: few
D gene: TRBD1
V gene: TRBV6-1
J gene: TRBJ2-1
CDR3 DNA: TGTGCCAGCAGTTTTGGACAGGGAGAGCAGTTCTTC
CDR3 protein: CASSFGQGEQFF

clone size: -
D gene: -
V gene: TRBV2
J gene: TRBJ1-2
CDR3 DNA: TGTGCCAGCAGACAGGAGTCCCTCGGCTATGGCTACACCTTC
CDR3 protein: CASRQESLGYGYTF

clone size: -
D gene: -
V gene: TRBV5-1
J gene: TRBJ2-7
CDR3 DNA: TGCGCCAGCAGCTTGCCAGGGTCGGGCTACGAGCAGTACTTC
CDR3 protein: CASSLPGSGYEQYF

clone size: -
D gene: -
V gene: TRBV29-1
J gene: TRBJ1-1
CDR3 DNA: TGCAGCGTTGCTGGCCAGTCGAACACTGAAGCTTTCTTT
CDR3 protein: CSVAGQSNTEAFF

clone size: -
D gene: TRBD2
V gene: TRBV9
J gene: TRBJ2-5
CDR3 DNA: TGTGCCAGCAGCCCCCCAAACCGACTAGCGGGAGAAGAGACCCAGTACTTC
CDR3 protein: CASSPPNRLAGEETQYF

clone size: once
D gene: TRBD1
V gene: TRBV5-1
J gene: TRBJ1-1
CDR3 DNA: TGCGCCAGCAGCTCGCCGGGACAGGGGAACACTGAAGCTTTCTTT
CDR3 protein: CASSSPGQGNTEAFF

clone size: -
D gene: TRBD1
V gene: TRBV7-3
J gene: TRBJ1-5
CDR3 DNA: TGTGCCAGCAGCTTACATCAGACAGGGGGAATGGATCAGCCCCAGCATTTT
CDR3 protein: CASSLHQTGGMDQPQHF

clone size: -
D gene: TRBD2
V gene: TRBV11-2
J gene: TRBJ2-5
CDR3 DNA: TGTGCCAGCAGCCCACCGAGCGGGAAGGAGACCCAGTACTTC
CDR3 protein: CASSPPSGKETQYF

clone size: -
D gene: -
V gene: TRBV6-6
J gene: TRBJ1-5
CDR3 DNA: TGTGCCACGGAAAGGGGAGGAAGATCGGGTCAGCCCCAGCATTTT
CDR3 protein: CATERGGRSGQPQHF

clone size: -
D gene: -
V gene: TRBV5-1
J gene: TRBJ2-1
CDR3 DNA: TGCGCCAGCAGCTTCGGATTTGGGGGTGAGCAGTTCTTC
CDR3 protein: CASSFGFGGEQFF

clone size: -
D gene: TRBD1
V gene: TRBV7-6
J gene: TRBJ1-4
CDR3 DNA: TGTGCCAGCAGCGTGGACAGGGGAGATGAAAAACTGTTTTTT
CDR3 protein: CASSVDRGDEKLFF

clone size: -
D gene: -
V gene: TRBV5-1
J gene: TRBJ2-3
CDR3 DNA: TGCGCCAGCAGCTTGGGGGCAGTTAGCACAGATACGCAGTATTTT
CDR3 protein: CASSLGAVSTDTQYF

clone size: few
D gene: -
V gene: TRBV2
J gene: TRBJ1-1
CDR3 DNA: TGTGCCAGCAGTCCACAGGGTAACTTT
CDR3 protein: CASSPQGNF

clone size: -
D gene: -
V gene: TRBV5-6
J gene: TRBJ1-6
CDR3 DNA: TGTGCCAGCAGCCCCGGGAGCATTCTTTATAATTCACCCCTCCACTTT
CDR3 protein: CASSPGSILYNSPLHF

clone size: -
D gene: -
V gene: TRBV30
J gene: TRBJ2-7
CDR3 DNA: TGTGCCTGGAGTGTAGGCGCCTACGAGCAGTACTTC
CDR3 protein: CAWSVGAYEQYF

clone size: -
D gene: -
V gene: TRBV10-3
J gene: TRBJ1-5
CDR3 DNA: TGTGCCATCAGTGAGAGTGGCAGTAGGGGACAGCCCCAGCATTTT
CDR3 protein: CAISESGSRGQPQHF

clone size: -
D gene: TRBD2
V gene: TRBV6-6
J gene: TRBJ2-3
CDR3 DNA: TGTGCCAGCAGTCAGAGCGGGGGGGCGACGCAGTATTTT
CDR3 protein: CASSQSGGATQYF

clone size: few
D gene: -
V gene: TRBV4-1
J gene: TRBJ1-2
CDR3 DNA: TGCGCCAGCAGCTCTTATCAAGGGACGGACTATGGCTACACCTTC
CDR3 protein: CASSSYQGTDYGYTF

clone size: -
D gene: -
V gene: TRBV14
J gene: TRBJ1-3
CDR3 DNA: TGTGCCAGCAGCCCCTCCGAAGCGCGGGGCGGAAACACCATATATTTT
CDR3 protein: CASSPSEARGGNTIYF

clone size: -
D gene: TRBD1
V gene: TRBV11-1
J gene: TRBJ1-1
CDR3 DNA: TGTGCCAGCAGCCTTAGGGACAGTTTATTAAACACTGAAGCTTTCTTT
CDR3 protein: CASSLRDSLLNTEAFF

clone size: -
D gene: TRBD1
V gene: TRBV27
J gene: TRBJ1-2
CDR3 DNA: TGTGCCAGCAGGAGGGGGCTCAACTATGGCTACACCTTC
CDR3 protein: CASRRGLNYGYTF

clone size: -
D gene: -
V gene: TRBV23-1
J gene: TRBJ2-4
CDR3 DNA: TGCGCGGTTCCAGACAGGCCTCTAGCCAAAAACATTCAGTACTTC
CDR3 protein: CAVPDRPLAKNIQYF

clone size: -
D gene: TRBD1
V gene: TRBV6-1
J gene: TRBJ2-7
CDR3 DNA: TGTGCCAGCACCCTTTCAGGGGGCCTTGGCTACGAGCAGTACTTC
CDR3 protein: CASTLSGGLGYEQYF

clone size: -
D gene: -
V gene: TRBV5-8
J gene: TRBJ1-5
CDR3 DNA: TGTGCCAGCAGCTCCGGACGGGGGTTTAGCAATCAGCCCCAGCATTTT
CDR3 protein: CASSSGRGFSNQPQHF

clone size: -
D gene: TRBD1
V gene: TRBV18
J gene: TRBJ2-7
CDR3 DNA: TGTGCCAGCTCAAATCCCGGGACAGGGGGGTCATACGAGCAGTACTTC
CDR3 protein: CASSNPGTGGSYEQYF

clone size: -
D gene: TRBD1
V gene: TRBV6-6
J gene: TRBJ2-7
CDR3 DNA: TGTGCCAGCAGTTACCCGGGACAGGGGTGGGAGCAGTACTTC
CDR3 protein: CASSYPGQGWEQYF

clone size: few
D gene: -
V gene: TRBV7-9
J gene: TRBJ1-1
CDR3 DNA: TGTGCCAGCAGCTTAGGAGGGCTGAACACTGAAGCTTTCTTT
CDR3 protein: CASSLGGLNTEAFF

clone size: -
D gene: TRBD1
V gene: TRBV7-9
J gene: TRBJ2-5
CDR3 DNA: TGTGCCAGCAGCTTAGCTGCCGGACAGGTTTCGGAGACCCAGTACTTC
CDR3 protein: CASSLAAGQVSETQYF

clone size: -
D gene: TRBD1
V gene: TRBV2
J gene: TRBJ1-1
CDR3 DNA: TGTGCCGGCGGGACAGGCCAGAACACTGAAGCTTTCTTT
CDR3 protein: CAGGTGQNTEAFF

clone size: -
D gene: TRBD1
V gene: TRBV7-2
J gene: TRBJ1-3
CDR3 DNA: TGTGCCAGCAGCTTTGGACAGGGGAGATCGAACACCATATATTTT
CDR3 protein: CASSFGQGRSNTIYF

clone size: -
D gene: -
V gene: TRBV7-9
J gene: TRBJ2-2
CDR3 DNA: TGTGCCAGCAGCCCTCCTACCGGCGTGAATATTTTT
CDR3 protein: CASSPPTGVNIF

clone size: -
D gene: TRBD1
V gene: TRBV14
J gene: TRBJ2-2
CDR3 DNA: TGTGCCAGCAGCCCGACAGGGGATGGCGGGGAGCTGTTTTTT
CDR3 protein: CASSPTGDGGELFF

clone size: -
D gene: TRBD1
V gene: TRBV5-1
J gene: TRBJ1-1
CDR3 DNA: TGCGCCAGCAGCGTGGACAGGGAAGGCACTGAAGCTTTCTTT
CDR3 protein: CASSVDREGTEAFF

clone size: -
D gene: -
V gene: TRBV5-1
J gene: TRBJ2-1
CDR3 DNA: TGCGCCAGCAGCCTAACGGCGATCAGCGGGCAACACAATGAGCAGTTCTTC
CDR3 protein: CASSLTAISGQHNEQFF

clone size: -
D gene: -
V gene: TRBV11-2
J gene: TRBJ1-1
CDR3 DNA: TGTGCCAGCAGCTTAGGGAGCACGACTGAAGCTTTCTTT
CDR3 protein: CASSLGSTTEAFF

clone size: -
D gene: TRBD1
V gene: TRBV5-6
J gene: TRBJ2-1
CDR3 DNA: TGTGCCAGCAGCTTGGCCAACAGGGGGATTAACAATGAGCAGTTCTTC
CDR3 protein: CASSLANRGINNEQFF

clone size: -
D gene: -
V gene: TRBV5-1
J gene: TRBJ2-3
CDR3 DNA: TGCGCCAGCAGCTTTGGTTCCGGGGGACAGAACACAGATACGCAGTATTTT
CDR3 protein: CASSFGSGGQNTDTQYF

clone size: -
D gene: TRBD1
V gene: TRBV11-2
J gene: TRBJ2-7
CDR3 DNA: TGTGCCAGCAGGGGGCAGGGGGCGGGAAGCGAGCAGTACTTC
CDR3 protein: CASRGQGAGSEQYF

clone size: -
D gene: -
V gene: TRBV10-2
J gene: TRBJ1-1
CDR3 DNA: TGCGCCAGCTCCTGGACGGGACTTAACACTGAAGCTTTCTTT
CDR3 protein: CASSWTGLNTEAFF

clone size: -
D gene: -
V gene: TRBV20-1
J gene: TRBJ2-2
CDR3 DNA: TGCAGTGCTAGAAGCTTCGGGGAGCTGTTTTTT
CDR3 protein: CSARSFGELFF

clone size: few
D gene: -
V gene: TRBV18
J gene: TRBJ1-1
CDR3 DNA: TGTGCCAGCTCACCTGGCCAAGAAGCTTTCTTT
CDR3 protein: CASSPGQEAFF

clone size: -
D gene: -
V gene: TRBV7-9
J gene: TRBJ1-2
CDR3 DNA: TGTGCAAGCGGGGATGGCTACACCTTC
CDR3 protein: CASGDGYTF

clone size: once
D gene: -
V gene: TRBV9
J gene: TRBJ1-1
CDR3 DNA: TGTGCCAGCAGCGTTGGGCGCTCCGGAAACGGAGCTTTCTTT
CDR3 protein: CASSVGRSGNGAFF

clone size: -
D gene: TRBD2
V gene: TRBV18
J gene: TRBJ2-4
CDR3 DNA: TGTGCCAGCTCATCCTCTAGCGGTGTAAACATTCAGTACTTC
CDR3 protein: CASSSSSGVNIQYF

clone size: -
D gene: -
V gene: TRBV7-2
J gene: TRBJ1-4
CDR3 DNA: TGTGCCAGCAGCTTAGGTCTCCGGGGAAATGAAAAACTGTTTTTT
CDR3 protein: CASSLGLRGNEKLFF